This entry is about one TCR beta chain. V lost 3 bases and J lost 11; bases outside the gene matches: 10. The CDR3 has 14 residues. Germline CDR1 SGHVS, CDR2 FQNEAQ. The sample is drawn from a study of blood T cell repertoires in COVID-19. Study information: The origin of the acute and convalescent COVID-19 samples was the United States, Italy and Spain.

In the source study's methods: Amplified reference gene primers provided the basis for estimating nucleated cell counts. The method was immunoSEQ multiplex PCR; TCRdb's version includes in-frame clones alone and lacks a portion of them. V and J calls and clone size are copied from that table; D and trimming were computed from the DNA. The table lists 200,000 or so clones, more than 65% of them singletons. The chain uses TRBV7-8 and TRBJ1-5, with 7 bases lining up with TRBD1. The specimen was peripheral blood. The sequence was obtained from a man in his forties or fifties who had recovered from COVID-19. CDR3 sequence reads: CASSLEQGPLAQHF. Written as DNA, the CDR3 is TGTGCCAGCAGCTTGGAACAGGGGCCTCTGGCCCAGCATTTT. The full variable domain, with the rest looked up from reference TRBV7-8 and TRBJ1-5, is GAGVSQSPRYKVAKRGQDVALRCDPISGHVSLFWYQQALGQGPEFLTYFQNEAQLDKSGLPSDRFFAERPEGSVSTLKIQRTQQEDSAVYLCASSLEQGPLAQHFGDGTRLSIL.